Below are 21 T cell receptor beta chains sequenced from a single sample in a study of control samples from healthy donors and cancer patients. Data came from immunoSEQ multiplex PCR; TCRdb stores just in-frame clones and leaves some out. This sample yields 55,000 to 85,000 clones, of which 87% are seen a single time; about 2.2% belongs to the top ten. The specimen was PBMCs. These receptors were collected from a woman aged 45-60 years with head and neck cancer.

This chain links TRBV2 with TRBJ2-2; 10 bases fit TRBD2. V was pared by 7 bases and J by 2 bases, with 13 bases of the junction left unmatched. The CDR3 has 18 amino acids. The germline gives CDR1 SNHLY, CDR2 FYNNEI. The CDR3 nucleotides are TGTGCCAGCAAACAACGGGCTAGCGGGGGTTTAAACACCGGGGAGCTGTTTTTT. Translated, it gives CASKQRASGGLNTGELFF. Full variable domain (rest looked up from reference TRBV2 and TRBJ2-2): EPEVTQTPSHQVTQMGQEVILRCVPISNHLYFYWYRQILGQKVEFLVSFYNNEISEKSEIFDDQFSVERPDGSNFTLKIRSTKLEDSAMYFCASKQRASGGLNTGELFFGEGSRLTVL.

This chain joins TRBV14 and TRBJ2-3, with 9 bases identical to TRBD2. The germline gives CDR1 SGHDN, CDR2 FVKESK. The CDR3 consists of 18 residues. J lost 2 bases, V lost 3 bases, and 12 bases had no gene match. The DNA of the CDR3 is TGTGCCAGCAGCCACCTAACGAGGCTAGCGGGGTCCACAGATACGCAGTATTTT. Protein sequence: CASSHLTRLAGSTDTQYF.

Comment on this clone: Other DNA sequences within the sample encode an identical CDR3. J is TRBJ1-2 and V is TRBV28; the D gene is possibly TRBD1 (5 bases). V lost 5 bases to trimming and J lost 8 bases, with 24 bases between them. Germline values: CDR1 MDHEN, CDR2 SYDVKM. The CDR3 is 16 residues long. CDR3 sequence reads: CASSPNRGKVVGGYTF. CDR3 in DNA: TGTGCCAGCAGTCCAAACCGGGGGAAGGTGGTAGGGGGCTACACCTTC.

The gene calls are TRBV27 and TRBJ2-7; D remains unclear. The germline V and J ends were trimmed by 4 bases and 3 bases, with 7 bases remaining between them. There are 12 residues in the CDR3. Germline CDR1 reads MNHEY; CDR2 reads SMNVEV (reference sequence). The chain's CDR3 is CASSSTLYEQYF. CDR3 sequence (DNA): TGTGCCAGCAGTTCCACTCTCTACGAGCAGTACTTC.

This clone was recorded once. V usage is TRBV19 and J usage is TRBJ2-3, with 15 bases lining up with TRBD2. Germline V gives CDR1 LNHDA, CDR2 SQIVND (reference sequence). The length of the CDR3 is 19 residues. V shed 4 bases and J 2 bases; nucleotides not matched to a gene: 10. The CDR3 DNA reads as TGTGCCAGTAGTACTCCGGAGGGACTAGCGGGGGGCTACACAGATACGCAGTATTTT. It translates to CASSTPEGLAGGYTDTQYF.

The chain links TRBV28 to TRBJ1-6; 8 nucleotides line up with TRBD1. The V gene's germline CDR1 is MDHEN and CDR2 SYDVKM. The CDR3 has 15 amino acids. V lost 3 bases and J lost 9; bases outside the gene matches: 7. The CDR3 sequence: CASSFSRGLGSPLHF. CDR3 nucleotide sequence: TGTGCCAGCAGTTTCAGCAGGGGGCTCGGTTCACCCCTCCACTTT.

The rearrangement links TRBV5-1 to TRBJ2-2; D not certain. With 2 bases removed from V and 2 bases from J, the gap between germline ends came to 10 bases. The length of the CDR3 is 15 residues. Germline-derived CDR1 and CDR2 are SGHRS and YFSETQ. The CDR3 DNA reads as TGCGCCAGCAGCTTTAGAGGACCAAACACCGGGGAGCTGTTTTTT. Translating it yields CASSFRGPNTGELFF.

This clone was seen a few times. V usage is TRBV18 and J usage is TRBJ1-2; D is possibly TRBD1 (6 bases). The germline V gene has CDR1 KGHSH and CDR2 LQKENI. The CDR3 covers 15 residues. Trimming removed 4 bases at V and 2 bases at J, with 14 bases between. CDR3 loop: CASSLRRDTNYGYTF. The CDR3 nucleotides read TGTGCCAGCTCACTCCGCCGGGACACCAACTATGGCTACACCTTC.

The chain has TRBV20-1 and TRBJ2-5, with 8 bases matching TRBD1. Germline loops: CDR1 DFQATT, CDR2 SNEGSKA (reference sequence). With 3 bases clipped from V and 4 bases from J, the junction kept 16 bases outside the gene matches. The CDR3 is 17 amino acids. The CDR3 loop reads CSASRQGTSQEVETQYF. CDR3 bases: TGCAGTGCTAGTAGACAGGGGACTTCCCAGGAGGTAGAGACCCAGTACTTC.

The chain has TRBV6-5 and TRBJ1-2; tentatively, D is TRBD1 (5 bases). Germline V gives CDR1 MNHEY, CDR2 SVGAGI. The CDR3 has 11 amino acids. Trimming left V 6 bases short and J 8 bases short, with 10 bases between. CDR3 bases: TGTGCCAGCAGGCGGGACGGAGGCTACACCTTC. Its protein product is CASRRDGGYTF.

In its sample, this clone was seen once. The V call is TRBV5-1, the J call TRBJ1-2, with D unclear. Germline CDR1 is SGHRS and CDR2 is YFSETQ. The V end was cut by 0 bases, the J end by 5 bases, with 5 bases between. The CDR3 is 12 amino acids. The CDR3 loop reads CASSLGLYGYTF. The CDR3 DNA follows: TGCGCCAGCAGCTTGGGACTTTATGGCTACACCTTC.

The rearrangement joins TRBV19 to TRBJ1-1; tentatively, D is TRBD1 (6 bases). Germline CDR1 and CDR2: LNHDA and SQIVND (reference sequence). The CDR3 totals 12 residues. Trimming removed 9 bases at V and 1 base at J, with 9 bases between. CDR3 in amino acids: CASSTGNTEAFF. The CDR3 DNA is TGTGCCAGCTCGACAGGGAACACTGAAGCTTTCTTT.

The chain uses TRBV5-1 and TRBJ2-7; D ambiguous. Germline values: CDR1 SGHRS, CDR2 YFSETQ. V was trimmed by 0 bases and J by 1 base, leaving 5 bases between them. This CDR3 has 13 amino acids. CDR3 in DNA: TGCGCCAGCAGCTTGGGCAGATCCTACGAGCAGTACTTC. It is translated as CASSLGRSYEQYF.

About this clone itself: Other DNA sequences in this sample translate to the same CDR3. The chain joins TRBV18 to TRBJ1-1; no clear D. This CDR3 spans 13 amino acids. Germline loops: CDR1 KGHSH, CDR2 LQKENI. V was pared by 3 bases and J by 5 bases, with 10 bases between. CDR3 residues: CASSPKEGTEAFF. The CDR3 nucleotides are TGTGCCAGCTCACCGAAGGAGGGAACTGAAGCTTTCTTT. The whole variable domain, filled in from reference TRBV18 and TRBJ1-1, reads NAGVMQNPRHLVRRRGQEARLRCSPMKGHSHVYWYRQLPEEGLKFMVYLQKENIIDESGMPKERFSAEFPKEGPSILRIQQVVRGDSAAYFCASSPKEGTEAFFGQGTRLTVV.

The chain employs TRBV7-8 and TRBJ2-3; the match to TRBD2 covers 9 bases. This CDR3 is built from 14 residues. Germline V gene lookup returns CDR1 SGHVS and CDR2 FQNEAQ. V gave up 4 bases and J gave up 1 base; unmatched junction bases: 0. CDR3 amino acids: CASSSSGGTDTQYF. CDR3 nucleotide sequence: TGTGCCAGCAGCTCTAGCGGGGGCACAGATACGCAGTATTTT.

This chain joins TRBV7-9 and TRBJ2-7, with D possibly matching TRBD2 (7 bases). The CDR3 consists of 15 residues. Trimming took off 5 bases at V and 2 bases at J, with 16 bases between the two ends. From germline, CDR1 is SEHNR and CDR2 FQNEAQ (reference sequence). The CDR3 spells CASSPPGGRTYEQYF. The CDR3 DNA follows: TGTGCCAGCAGCCCCCCGGGGGGCCGGACCTACGAGCAGTACTTC.

This chain uses TRBV6-6 with TRBJ2-7; possible D gene TRBD1, 8 bases. The CDR3 is 16 amino acids. The V end was cut by 7 bases, the J end by 3 bases, with 22 bases between. CDR1 and CDR2 from the germline V gene are MNHNY and SVGAGI (reference sequence). The CDR3 region is CASTPRGGQEDYEQYF. The CDR3 DNA is TGTGCCAGCACTCCCAGGGGGGGACAGGAGGACTACGAGCAGTACTTC.

A single count supports this clone. V gene TRBV9 combines with J gene TRBJ1-3; unclear D gene. This CDR3 spans 16 amino acids. The V gene lost 0 bases and the J gene lost 2 bases, with 12 bases spanning the gap. In germline, CDR1 is SGDLS, CDR2 YYNGEE. The CDR3 loop is CASSVDMGTAGNTIYF. In DNA form, the CDR3 reads TGTGCCAGCAGCGTAGATATGGGCACAGCTGGAAACACCATATATTTT. Based on the CDR3 plus reference TRBV9 and TRBJ1-3, the full variable domain is DSGVTQTPKHLITATGQRVTLRCSPRSGDLSVYWYQQSLDQGLQFLIQYYNGEERAKGNILERFSAQQFPDLHSELNLSSLELGDSALYFCASSVDMGTAGNTIYFGEGSWLTVV.

This clone was seen more than once but under ten times. The chain is built from TRBV10-1 and TRBJ2-3; D is undetermined. The germline gives CDR1 WNHNN, CDR2 SYGVQD (reference sequence). This CDR3 comprises 12 residues. With 2 bases removed from V and 0 bases from J, the gap between germline ends came to 0 bases. Here the CDR3 DNA reads TGCGCCAGCAGTGAGAGCACAGATACGCAGTATTTT. Translation: CASSESTDTQYF.

This chain joins TRBV6-5 and TRBJ2-2; 7 bases line up with TRBD1. CDR1 MNHEY and CDR2 SVGAGI come from the germline V gene. CDR3 length: 14 amino acids. Trimming cost V 4 bases and J 4 bases; bases outside gene matches: 3. The CDR3 spells CASSWDSSTGELFF. The DNA of the CDR3 is TGTGCCAGCAGTTGGGACAGCTCCACCGGGGAGCTGTTTTTT.

This clone was seen a handful of times. The chain joins TRBV7-2 to TRBJ1-5; D remains unclear. The V gene's germline CDR1 is SGHTA and CDR2 FQGNSA. The length of the CDR3 is 13 residues. The V and J ends lost 2 bases and 4 bases respectively, with 6 bases between them. CDR3 in amino acids: CASSLSGNQPQHF. The DNA of the CDR3 is TGTGCCAGCAGCTTATCCGGGAATCAGCCCCAGCATTTT. Full variable domain (outside the CDR3, taken from reference TRBV7-2 and TRBJ1-5): GAGVSQSPSNKVTEKGKDVELRCDPISGHTALYWYRQSLGQGLEFLIYFQGNSAPDKSGLPSDRFSAERTGGSVSTLTIQRTQQEDSAVYLCASSLSGNQPQHFGDGTRLSIL.